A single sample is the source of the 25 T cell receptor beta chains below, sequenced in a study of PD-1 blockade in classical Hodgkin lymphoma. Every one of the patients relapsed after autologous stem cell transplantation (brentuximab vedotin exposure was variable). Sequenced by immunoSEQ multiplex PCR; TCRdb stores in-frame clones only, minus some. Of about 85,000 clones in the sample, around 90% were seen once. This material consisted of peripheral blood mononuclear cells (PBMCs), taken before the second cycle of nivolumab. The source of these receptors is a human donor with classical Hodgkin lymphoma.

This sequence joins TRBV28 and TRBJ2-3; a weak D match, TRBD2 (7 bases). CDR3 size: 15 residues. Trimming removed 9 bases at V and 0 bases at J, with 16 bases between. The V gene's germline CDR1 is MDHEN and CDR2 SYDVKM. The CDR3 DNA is TGTGCCAGTGACCTGGGGGGGGCCAGCACAGATACGCAGTATTTT. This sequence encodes CASDLGGASTDTQYF.

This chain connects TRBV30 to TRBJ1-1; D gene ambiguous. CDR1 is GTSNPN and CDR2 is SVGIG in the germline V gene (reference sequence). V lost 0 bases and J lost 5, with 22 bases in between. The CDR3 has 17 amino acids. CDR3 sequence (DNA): TGTGCCTGGAGTGTATTTAGGCAGAATTGGTGGTGGACTGAAGCTTTCTTT. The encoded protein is CAWSVFRQNWWWTEAFF.

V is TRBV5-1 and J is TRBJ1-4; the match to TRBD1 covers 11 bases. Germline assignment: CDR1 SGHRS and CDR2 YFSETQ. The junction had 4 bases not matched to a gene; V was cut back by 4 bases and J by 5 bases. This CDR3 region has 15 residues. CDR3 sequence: CASSLWTGGNEKLFF. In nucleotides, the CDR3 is TGCGCCAGCAGCCTCTGGACAGGGGGCAATGAAAAACTGTTTTTT. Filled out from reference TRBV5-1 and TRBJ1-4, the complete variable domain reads KAGVTQTPRYLIKTRGQQVTLSCSPISGHRSVSWYQQTPGQGLQFLFEYFSETQRNKGNFPGRFSGRQFSNSRSEMNVSTLELGDSALYLCASSLWTGGNEKLFFGSGTQLSVL.

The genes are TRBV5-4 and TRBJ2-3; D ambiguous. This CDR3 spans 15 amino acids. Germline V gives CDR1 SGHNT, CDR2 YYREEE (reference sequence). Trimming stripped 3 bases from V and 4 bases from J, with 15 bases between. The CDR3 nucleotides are TGTGCCAGCAGCTCCCAACGACTCAGACCAGATACGCAGTATTTT. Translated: CASSSQRLRPDTQYF.

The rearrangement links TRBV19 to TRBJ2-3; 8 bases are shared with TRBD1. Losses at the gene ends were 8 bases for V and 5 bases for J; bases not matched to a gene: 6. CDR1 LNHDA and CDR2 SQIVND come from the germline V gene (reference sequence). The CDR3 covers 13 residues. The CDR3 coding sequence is TGTGCCAGTTCTGGGACAGGAAGAGATACGCAGTATTTT. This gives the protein CASSGTGRDTQYF.

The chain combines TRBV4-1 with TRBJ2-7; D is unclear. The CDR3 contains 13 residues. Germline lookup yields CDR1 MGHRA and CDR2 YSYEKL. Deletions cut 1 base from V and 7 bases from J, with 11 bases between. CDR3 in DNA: TGCGCCAGCAGCCAAGGGGCCTGGATAGAGCAGTACTTC. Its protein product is CASSQGAWIEQYF.

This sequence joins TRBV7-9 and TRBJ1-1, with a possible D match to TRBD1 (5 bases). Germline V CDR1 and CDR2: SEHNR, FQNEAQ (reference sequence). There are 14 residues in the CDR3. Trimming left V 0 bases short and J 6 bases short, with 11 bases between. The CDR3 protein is CASSLASGRAEAFF. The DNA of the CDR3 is TGTGCCAGCAGCTTAGCTTCAGGGCGGGCTGAAGCTTTCTTT.

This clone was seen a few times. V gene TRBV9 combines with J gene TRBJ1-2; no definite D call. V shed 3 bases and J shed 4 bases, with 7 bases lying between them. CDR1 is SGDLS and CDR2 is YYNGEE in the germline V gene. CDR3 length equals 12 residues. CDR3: CASSDRSYGYTF. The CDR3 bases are TGTGCCAGCAGCGATAGAAGCTATGGCTACACCTTC.

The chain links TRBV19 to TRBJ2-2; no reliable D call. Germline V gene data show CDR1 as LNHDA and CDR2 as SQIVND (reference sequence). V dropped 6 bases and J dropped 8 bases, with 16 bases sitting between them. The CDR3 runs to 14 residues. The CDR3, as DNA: TGTGCCAGTAGCCTGATCAGGAGACGGGGGGAGCTGTTTTTT. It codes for CASSLIRRRGELFF.

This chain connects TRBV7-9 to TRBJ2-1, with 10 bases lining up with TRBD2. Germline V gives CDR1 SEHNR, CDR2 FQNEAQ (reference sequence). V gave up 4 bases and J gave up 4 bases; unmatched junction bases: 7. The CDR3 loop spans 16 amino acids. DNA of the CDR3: TGTGCCAGCAGCTCCCGTGGACTAGCGGATTACAATGAGCAGTTCTTC. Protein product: CASSSRGLADYNEQFF.

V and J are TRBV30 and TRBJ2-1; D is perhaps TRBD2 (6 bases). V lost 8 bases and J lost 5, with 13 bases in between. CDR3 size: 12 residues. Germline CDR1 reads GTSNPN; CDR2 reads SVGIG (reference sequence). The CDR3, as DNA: TGTGCCGGCCCGGGACTCCACAATGAGCAGTTCTTC. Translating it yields CAGPGLHNEQFF.

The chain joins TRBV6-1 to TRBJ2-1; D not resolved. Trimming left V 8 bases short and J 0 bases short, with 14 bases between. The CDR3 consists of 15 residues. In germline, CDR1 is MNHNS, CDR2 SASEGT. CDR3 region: CASDLYYRSYNEQFF. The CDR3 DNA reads TGTGCCAGCGATCTGTACTACCGCTCCTACAATGAGCAGTTCTTC.

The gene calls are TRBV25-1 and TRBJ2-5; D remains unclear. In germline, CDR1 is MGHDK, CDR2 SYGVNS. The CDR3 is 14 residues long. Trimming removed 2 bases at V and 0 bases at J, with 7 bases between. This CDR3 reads CASSEGQDQETQYF. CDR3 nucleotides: TGTGCCAGCAGTGAAGGTCAGGACCAAGAGACCCAGTACTTC.

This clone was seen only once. CDR3 protein: CASSLRTGLPMGYTF. Written as DNA, the CDR3 is TGTGCCAGCAGTCTCAGGACAGGGCTACCTATGGGCTACACCTTC. The J gene is TRBJ1-2, the V gene TRBV28; the match to TRBD1 covers 8 bases. CDR1 and CDR2 (germline): MDHEN, SYDVKM. With 5 bases clipped from V and 8 bases from J, the junction kept 13 bases outside the gene matches. The CDR3 has 15 residues.

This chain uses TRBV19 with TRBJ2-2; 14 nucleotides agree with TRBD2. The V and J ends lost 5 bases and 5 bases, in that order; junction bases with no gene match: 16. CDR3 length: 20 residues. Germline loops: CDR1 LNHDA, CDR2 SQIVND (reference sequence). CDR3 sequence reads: CASSHLPTSGRAGGTGELFF. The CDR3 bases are TGTGCCAGTAGTCACCTCCCGACTAGCGGGAGGGCCGGAGGTACCGGGGAGCTGTTTTTT.

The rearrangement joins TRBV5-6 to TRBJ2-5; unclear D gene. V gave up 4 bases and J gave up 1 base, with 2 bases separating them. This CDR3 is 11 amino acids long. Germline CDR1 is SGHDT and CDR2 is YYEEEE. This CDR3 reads CASSVQETQYF. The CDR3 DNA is TGTGCCAGCAGCGTCCAAGAGACCCAGTACTTC.

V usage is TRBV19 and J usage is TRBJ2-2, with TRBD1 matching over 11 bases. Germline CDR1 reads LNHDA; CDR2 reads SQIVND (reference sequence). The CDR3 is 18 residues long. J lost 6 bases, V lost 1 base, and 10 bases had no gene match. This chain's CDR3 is CASSIGGRTGGIAGELFF. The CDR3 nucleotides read TGTGCCAGTAGTATAGGTGGCCGGACAGGGGGCATCGCCGGGGAGCTGTTTTTT.

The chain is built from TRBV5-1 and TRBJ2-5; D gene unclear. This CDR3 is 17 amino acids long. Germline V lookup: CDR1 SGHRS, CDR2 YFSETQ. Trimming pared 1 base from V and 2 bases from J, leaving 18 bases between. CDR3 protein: CASSLLRLGIMQETQYF. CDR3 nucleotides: TGCGCCAGCAGCTTGCTCCGATTGGGGATTATGCAAGAGACCCAGTACTTC.

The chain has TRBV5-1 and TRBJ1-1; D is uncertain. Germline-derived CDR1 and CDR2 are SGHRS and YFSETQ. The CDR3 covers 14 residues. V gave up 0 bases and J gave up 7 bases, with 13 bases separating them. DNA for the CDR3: TGCGCCAGCAGCTTGGGCGGGTCCGTCCTTGAAGCTTTCTTT. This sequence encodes CASSLGGSVLEAFF.

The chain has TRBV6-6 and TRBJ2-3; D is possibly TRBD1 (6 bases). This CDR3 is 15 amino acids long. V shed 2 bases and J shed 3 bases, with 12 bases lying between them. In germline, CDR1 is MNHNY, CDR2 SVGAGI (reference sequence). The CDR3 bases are TGTGCCAGCAGTTACGGGACAAGGGGGACAGATACGCAGTATTTT. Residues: CASSYGTRGTDTQYF.

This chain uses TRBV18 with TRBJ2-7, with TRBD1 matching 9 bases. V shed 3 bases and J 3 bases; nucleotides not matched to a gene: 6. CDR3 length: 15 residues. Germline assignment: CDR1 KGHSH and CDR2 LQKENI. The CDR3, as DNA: TGTGCCAGCTCACCGCCCGAGACAGGGGGCTACGAGCAGTACTTC. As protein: CASSPPETGGYEQYF.

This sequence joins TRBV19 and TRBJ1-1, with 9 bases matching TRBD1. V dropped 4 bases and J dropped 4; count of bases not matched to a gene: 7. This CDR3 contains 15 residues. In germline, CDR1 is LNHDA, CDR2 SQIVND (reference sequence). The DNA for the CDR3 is TGTGCCAGTAGTACTAAACAGGGGGCCAGCACTGAAGCTTTCTTT. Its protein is CASSTKQGASTEAFF.

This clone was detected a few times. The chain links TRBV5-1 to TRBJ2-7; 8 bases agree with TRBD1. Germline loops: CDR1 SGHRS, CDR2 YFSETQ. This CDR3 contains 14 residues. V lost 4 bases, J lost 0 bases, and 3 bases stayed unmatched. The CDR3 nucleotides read TGCGCCAGCAGCACCGGACAGGGCTCCTACGAGCAGTACTTC. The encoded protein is CASSTGQGSYEQYF. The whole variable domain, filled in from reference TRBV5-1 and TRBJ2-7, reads KAGVTQTPRYLIKTRGQQVTLSCSPISGHRSVSWYQQTPGQGLQFLFEYFSETQRNKGNFPGRFSGRQFSNSRSEMNVSTLELGDSALYLCASSTGQGSYEQYFGPGTRLTVT.

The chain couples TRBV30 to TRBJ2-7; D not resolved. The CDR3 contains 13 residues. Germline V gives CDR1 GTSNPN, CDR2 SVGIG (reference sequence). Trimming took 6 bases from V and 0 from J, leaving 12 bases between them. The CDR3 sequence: CACPAASSYEQYF. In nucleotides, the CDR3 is TGTGCCTGCCCTGCCGCGAGCTCCTACGAGCAGTACTTC.

DNA for the CDR3: TGCGCCAGCAGCCAAAAATGGGACAGGGGTCTCGAAGTGGATACGCAGTATTTT. It translates to CASSQKWDRGLEVDTQYF. The J gene is TRBJ2-3, the V gene TRBV4-1, with 10 nucleotides matching TRBD1. V trimming: 2 bases; J trimming: 6 bases; junction bases outside the gene matches: 14. The CDR3 covers 18 residues. Germline V gene lookup returns CDR1 MGHRA and CDR2 YSYEKL.